What follows are 11 T cell receptor beta chains derived from one specimen sequenced in a study of T cell repertoires in cytomegalovirus infection. One entry per CDR3 protein, called by TCRdb with MiXCR from the reads. The top ten clones hold over 45% of a sample with 200,000 to 250,000 distinct CDR3 sequences, about 39% of them seen once. These TCRs' antigens remain unknown. Sequencing was performed on CD8+ T cells from cultured PBMCs, taken from culture after CMV antigen stimulation. Every receptor here comes from a human donor in good health (CMV status not recorded). Some clones in this sample may be carry-over from other donors' samples.

The CDR3 sequence: CAAQVPGAELYNTGELFF. The DNA for the CDR3 is TGTGCCGCCCAGGTACCAGGGGCCGAGTTATATAACACCGGGGAGCTGTTTTTT. The chain employs TRBV2 and TRBJ2-2, with D perhaps TRBD1 (6 bases). This CDR3 has 18 amino acids. The germline CDR1 and CDR2 sequences are SNHLY and FYNNEI. The V end lost 11 bases, the J end lost 2 bases, and 27 bases lay between the germline ends.

Concerning this clonotype: As the CDR3 is not closed by the conserved phenylalanine or tryptophan, this likely results from a read error. CDR3 DNA sequence: TGCAGTGCTAGAGATCGGGGTAGCGGGAGATACAATGAGCAGTTCTTA. This translates into CSARDRGSGRYNEQFL. V is TRBV20-1 and J is TRBJ2-1, with TRBD2 identical over 9 bases. With V trimmed by 0 bases and J by 4 bases, 7 bases remained unmatched. Looked up from germline, CDR1 is DFQATT and CDR2 is SNEGSKA (reference sequence). This CDR3 has 16 residues.

The chain uses TRBV28 and TRBJ2-7; 9 bases align to TRBD2. With V trimmed by 6 bases and J by 4 bases, 10 bases remained unmatched. This CDR3 has 15 residues. Germline V gene data show CDR1 as MDHEN and CDR2 as SYDVKM. The CDR3: CASSTLAGGPYEQYF. CDR3 bases: TGTGCCAGCAGCACTTTGGCGGGAGGGCCTTACGAGCAGTACTTC.

This clonotype has just one count. This chain joins TRBV7-9 and TRBJ1-5, with a possible D match to TRBD1 (6 bases). Between the trimmed V and J ends, which lost 1 base and 12 bases, there was a span of 10 bases. Germline CDR1 SEHNR, CDR2 FQNEAQ (reference sequence). This CDR3 is built from 12 residues. The CDR3 reads CASSLVEGDQHF. CDR3 nucleotide sequence: TGTGCCAGCAGCTTAGTCGAGGGGGACCAGCATTTT.

This clonotype was found a few times. This rearrangement joins TRBV4-1 to TRBJ1-4; D gene uncertain. The germline V gene encodes CDR1 MGHRA and CDR2 YSYEKL. The V and J ends lost 4 bases and 6 bases respectively, with 6 bases between them. The CDR3 extends over 12 amino acids. The CDR3 loop is CASSPPDEKLFF. The DNA for the CDR3 is TGCGCCAGCAGCCCTCCTGATGAAAAACTGTTTTTT.

In the case of this clonotype: Germline is not matched at one junction end, which may reflect a read error. The chain is built from TRBV11-2 and TRBJ2-5; 10 nucleotides agree with TRBD2. Germline CDR1 and CDR2: SGHAT and FQNNGV. The CDR3 totals 16 residues. Here the CDR3 reads CVSSLAGLASQETQYF. In nucleotides, the CDR3 is TGTGTCAGCAGCTTAGCGGGACTAGCGTCGCAAGAGACCCAGTACTTC.

This clonotype came up a few times. The genes are TRBV19 and TRBJ2-7, with TRBD2 matching 9 bases. The length of the CDR3 is 15 residues. Per the germline V gene, CDR1 is LNHDA and CDR2 is SQIVND (reference sequence). Germline trimming cut 2 bases from V and 6 bases from J; bases unmatched to any gene: 8. The CDR3 loop is CASSITAGGMSEQYF. CDR3 bases: TGTGCCAGTAGTATAACAGCGGGAGGAATGAGCGAGCAGTACTTC.

The chain employs TRBV12-5 and TRBJ2-3; 8 bases agree with TRBD1. CDR3 size: 19 residues. V dropped 7 bases and J dropped 0; count of bases not matched to a gene: 18. Germline V CDR1 and CDR2: LGHNT, FRNRAP. The CDR3 here is CASAELYSTGTGSTDTQYF. The DNA of the CDR3 is TGTGCTAGTGCCGAACTGTATTCGACCGGGACAGGTAGCACAGATACGCAGTATTTT.

The rearrangement uses TRBV29-1 and TRBJ2-7, with no clear D. This CDR3 has 14 amino acids. The V and J ends lost 4 bases and 0 bases respectively, with 13 bases between them. CDR1 is SQVTM and CDR2 is ANQGSEA in the germline V gene. DNA of the CDR3: TGCAGCGTTGTAATGGCAGGCCGCTCCTACGAGCAGTACTTC. This codes for CSVVMAGRSYEQYF.

This chain's CDR3 is CASSFWGDQPQHF. The CDR3 DNA reads TGTGCCAGCTCTTTTTGGGGGGATCAGCCCCAGCATTTT. The rearrangement joins TRBV27 to TRBJ1-5; tentative D call: TRBD1 (5 bases). The CDR3 is made up of 13 amino acids. Deletions cut 8 bases from V and 5 bases from J, with 13 bases between. CDR1 MNHEY and CDR2 SMNVEV come from the germline V gene (reference sequence).

This clonotype was counted between two and nine times. The chain links TRBV28 to TRBJ2-3, with D perhaps TRBD1 (5 bases). The CDR3 has 14 residues. The V gene's germline CDR1 is MDHEN and CDR2 SYDVKM. The V gene lost 5 bases and the J gene lost 6 bases, with 15 bases spanning the gap. The CDR3 region is CASSNRAPGDTQYF. Written as DNA, the CDR3 is TGTGCCAGCAGTAACCGAGCGCCAGGGGATACGCAGTATTTT. The full variable domain, with the rest looked up from reference TRBV28 and TRBJ2-3, is DVKVTQSSRYLVKRTGEKVFLECVQDMDHENMFWYRQDPGLGLRLIYFSYDVKMKEKGDIPEGYSVSREKKERFSLILESASTNQTSMYLCASSNRAPGDTQYFGPGTRLTVL.